These 29 T cell receptor beta chains were sequenced from one sample in a study of Ad26.COV2.S vaccination and SARS-CoV-2 variants. Treatment defined: 15 to 20 received Ad26.COV2.S at low or high dose, single or two shots; several received placebo; per-sample allocation not given. Collection of the samples took place on day 63 after the first injection of vaccine or placebo. This table comes from immunoSEQ multiplex PCR, and its TCRdb copy is limited to in-frame clones, with some not included. The sample holds about 350,000 clones, about 88% seen once. This specimen consisted of peripheral blood, obtained in a trial of Ad26.COV2.S vaccine versus placebo. Every receptor here comes from a person aged 18-60 years who received the Ad26.COV2.S COVID-19 vaccine or a placebo.

The genes are TRBV10-3 and TRBJ2-4; the D gene is possibly TRBD2 (5 bases). V was trimmed by 0 bases and J by 0 bases, leaving 12 bases between them. CDR1 and CDR2 (germline): ENHRY, SYGVKD. CDR3 length: 17 residues. The CDR3 DNA reads TGTGCCATCAGTGAGTCGAGGGCATCGCTAGCCAAAAACATTCAGTACTTC. Amino acids: CAISESRASLAKNIQYF.

V gene TRBV5-1 combines with J gene TRBJ2-7, with TRBD2 matching 8 bases. V shed 2 bases and J 3 bases; nucleotides not matched to a gene: 4. This CDR3 has 14 amino acids. Germline CDR1 SGHRS, CDR2 YFSETQ. DNA for the CDR3: TGCGCCAGCAGCTTAAGGAGCGGGAGCTACGAGCAGTACTTC. Its translation is CASSLRSGSYEQYF.

The rearrangement uses TRBV5-4 and TRBJ1-6, with D hard to call. The CDR3 runs 16 residues. In germline, CDR1 is SGHNT, CDR2 YYREEE (reference sequence). Trimming shortened V by 0 bases and J by 2 bases, and 9 bases separated the two germline ends. The CDR3 reads CASSLDPRTYNSPLHF. CDR3 bases: TGTGCCAGCAGCTTGGACCCCCGCACCTATAATTCACCCCTCCACTTT.

The chain carries TRBV10-3 and TRBJ1-2, with 7 bases identical to TRBD1. The trim removed 5 bases at V and 6 bases at J, leaving 12 bases unmatched. Germline CDR1 ENHRY, CDR2 SYGVKD. This CDR3 comprises 15 residues. For the CDR3, the DNA is TGTGCCATCAGTACGAACCGACAGGGAAGCAATGGCTACACCTTC. This encodes CAISTNRQGSNGYTF.

The chain couples TRBV7-9 to TRBJ1-3; D perhaps matches TRBD1 (5 bases). This CDR3 contains 17 residues. CDR1 and CDR2 from the germline V gene are SEHNR and FQNEAQ (reference sequence). V was shortened by 5 bases and J by 0 bases, with 17 bases between the two germline ends. The CDR3 loop reads CASSLYPRDSSGNTIYF. Written as DNA, the CDR3 is TGTGCCAGCAGCCTATACCCGAGGGACTCCTCTGGAAACACCATATATTTT.

This clone occurred once. The V call is TRBV9, the J call TRBJ2-1; 10 bases are a match to TRBD2. After removal of 2 bases from V and 8 bases from J, the junction contained 7 bases not matched to a gene. The CDR3 is 15 amino acids. The germline V gene has CDR1 SGDLS and CDR2 YYNGEE. The CDR3 region is CASSVRTSGEDEQFF. The CDR3 coding sequence is TGTGCCAGCAGCGTCCGAACTAGCGGGGAGGATGAGCAGTTCTTC.

The chain uses TRBV30 and TRBJ2-3, with D maybe TRBD2 (6 bases). Trimming took off 3 bases at V and 5 bases at J, with 12 bases between the two ends. Germline V lookup: CDR1 GTSNPN, CDR2 SVGIG (reference sequence). The CDR3 runs 13 residues. Here the CDR3 DNA reads TGTGCCTGGAGCGCGGGAAAAGGAGATACGCAGTATTTT. It translates to CAWSAGKGDTQYF.

This clone occurred once. The chain employs TRBV5-6 and TRBJ1-2, with 8 nucleotides matching TRBD1. This CDR3 comprises 14 residues. CDR1 and CDR2 from the germline V gene are SGHDT and YYEEEE. V was pared by 4 bases and J by 8 bases, with 10 bases of the junction left unmatched. The CDR3 here is CASSLFGQGGGYTF. The CDR3 nucleotides read TGTGCCAGCAGCCTGTTCGGACAGGGCGGGGGCTACACCTTC. The whole variable domain, remainder taken from reference TRBV5-6 and TRBJ1-2, is DAGVTQSPTHLIKTRGQQVTLRCSPKSGHDTVSWYQQALGQGPQFIFQYYEEEERQRGNFPDRFSGHQFPNYSSELNVNALLLGDSALYLCASSLFGQGGGYTFGSGTRLTVV.

The genes are TRBV18 and TRBJ2-1; TRBD1 is a possible D gene (6 bases). CDR1 KGHSH and CDR2 LQKENI come from the germline V gene. Trimming took off 5 bases at V and 0 bases at J, with 11 bases between the two ends. The CDR3 sequence is 15 residues long. CDR3 nucleotide sequence: TGTGCCAGCTCAAACAGGGTTGACTCCTACAATGAGCAGTTCTTC. Translation: CASSNRVDSYNEQFF.

The chain is built from TRBV24-1 and TRBJ1-2; D is perhaps TRBD1 (5 bases). The CDR3 consists of 15 residues. Trimming removed 3 bases from V and 8 bases from J, with 18 bases in between. CDR1 KGHDR and CDR2 SFDVKD come from the germline V gene. The CDR3 sequence is CATSDPHKGLGGYTF. The DNA for the CDR3 is TGTGCCACCAGTGATCCCCATAAGGGACTAGGGGGCTACACCTTC.

The V call is TRBV4-3, the J call TRBJ2-2; 12 bases are a match to TRBD1. The ends lost 2 bases at V and 6 bases at J; junction bases unmatched: 7. The CDR3 sequence is 17 residues long. Germline V CDR1 and CDR2: LGHNA, YSLEER. CDR3 in amino acids: CASSQSGGQGAPGELFF. The CDR3 region has the DNA TGCGCCAGCAGCCAATCTGGGGGACAGGGGGCCCCCGGGGAGCTGTTTTTT.

The rearrangement joins TRBV6-5 to TRBJ1-6, with 7 nucleotides matching TRBD1. Unmatched junction bases numbered 5, after V lost 5 bases and J lost 7 bases. This CDR3 comprises 14 residues. Germline V gene sequence: CDR1 MNHEY, CDR2 SVGAGI. The CDR3 region is CASSIQGLNSPLHF. CDR3 bases: TGTGCCAGCAGTATACAGGGGTTGAATTCACCCCTCCACTTT.

This chain connects TRBV6-5 to TRBJ2-3; D is ambiguous. The CDR3 is 11 residues long. Trimming left V 11 bases short and J 3 bases short, with 9 bases between. CDR1 is MNHEY and CDR2 is SVGAGI in the germline V gene. The CDR3 loop reads CAVLGTDTQYF. CDR3 DNA: TGTGCCGTTTTGGGGACAGATACGCAGTATTTT.

V and J are TRBV18 and TRBJ2-5; 13 bases match TRBD2. CDR1 is KGHSH and CDR2 is LQKENI in the germline V gene. The CDR3 loop spans 16 amino acids. V shed 1 base and J 5 bases; nucleotides not matched to a gene: 4. The CDR3 spells CASSPQLAGGFETQYF. The CDR3 DNA is TGTGCCAGCTCACCACAACTAGCGGGAGGGTTCGAGACCCAGTACTTC.

The V and J genes are TRBV6-5 and TRBJ1-2; D is perhaps TRBD1 (6 bases). The CDR3 is made up of 15 amino acids. CDR1 and CDR2 (germline): MNHEY, SVGAGI. The V and J ends lost 0 bases and 2 bases respectively, with 10 bases between them. For the CDR3, the DNA is TGTGCCAGCAGTTACTCGGGGGCAGGGAACTATGGCTACACCTTC. It codes for CASSYSGAGNYGYTF.

The J gene is TRBJ1-1, the V gene TRBV5-5; maybe TRBD1 (5 bases). Trimming shortened V by 2 bases and J by 1 base, and 6 bases separated the two germline ends. Germline V gene sequence: CDR1 SGHKS, CDR2 YYEKEE (reference sequence). This CDR3 comprises 13 residues. CDR3 bases: TGTGCCAGCAGCTTTCAGGGGAACACTGAAGCTTTCTTT. As protein: CASSFQGNTEAFF.

This rearrangement joins TRBV7-9 to TRBJ2-1; possibly TRBD2 for D (5 bases). V lost 4 bases, J lost 6 bases, and 19 bases lay in between. Germline V gene lookup returns CDR1 SEHNR and CDR2 FQNEAQ (reference sequence). CDR3 size: 16 residues. DNA for the CDR3: TGTGCCAGCAGCTCCCGGGGTAGTGCAATAGTCAATGAGCAGTTCTTC. Translation gives CASSSRGSAIVNEQFF.

The chain recombines TRBV5-1 with TRBJ2-3; 9 nucleotides line up with TRBD1. Germline V gives CDR1 SGHRS, CDR2 YFSETQ. The CDR3 is made up of 13 amino acids. The J segment lost 3 bases and the V segment lost 6 bases, leaving 2 bases of the junction unmatched. The CDR3 coding sequence is TGCGCCAGCAAACAGGGGGCGACAGATACGCAGTATTTT. Residues: CASKQGATDTQYF.

The chain has TRBV15 and TRBJ2-5; D is ambiguous. The CDR3 loop spans 16 amino acids. Trimming stripped 0 bases from V and 2 bases from J, with 13 bases between. Looked up from germline, CDR1 is LNHNV and CDR2 is YYDKDF (reference sequence). CDR3 sequence (DNA): TGTGCCACCAGCAGAGATCGAACAGTCATTCAAGAGACCCAGTACTTC. Translated: CATSRDRTVIQETQYF.

V usage is TRBV7-2 and J usage is TRBJ1-5; no firm D call. The CDR3 runs 15 residues. CDR1 is SGHTA and CDR2 is FQGNSA in the germline V gene. V lost 1 base and J 0 bases, leaving 7 bases between the germline ends. CDR3 sequence reads: CASSLDSYSNQPQHF. Written as DNA, the CDR3 is TGTGCCAGCAGCTTAGACAGTTATAGCAATCAGCCCCAGCATTTT.

The J gene is TRBJ2-1, the V gene TRBV5-8; D possibly matches TRBD1 or TRBD2 (6 bases each). V was trimmed by 0 bases and J by 1 base, leaving 14 bases between them. Germline loops: CDR1 SGHTS, CDR2 YDEGEE. The CDR3 is 17 amino acids. CDR3 residues: CASSLVTGARSYNEQFF. The DNA of the CDR3 is TGTGCCAGCAGCTTGGTGACGGGGGCTAGGTCCTACAATGAGCAGTTCTTC.

The V gene is TRBV5-1, the J gene TRBJ2-5; no definite D call. Trimming left V 0 bases short and J 1 base short, with 13 bases between. The germline V gene has CDR1 SGHRS and CDR2 YFSETQ. This CDR3 is 16 amino acids long. CDR3 DNA sequence: TGCGCCAGCAGCTTGGGCCAGGTAGTAGGCCAAGAGACCCAGTACTTC. As protein: CASSLGQVVGQETQYF.

This chain connects TRBV19 to TRBJ2-4; 10 bases are a match to TRBD1. The germline V gene encodes CDR1 LNHDA and CDR2 SQIVND (reference sequence). The CDR3 sequence is 15 residues long. The V and J ends lost 4 bases and 5 bases, in that order; junction bases with no gene match: 5. CDR3 loop: CASSTGTGAENIQYF. The CDR3 DNA follows: TGTGCCAGTAGTACCGGGACAGGGGCGGAAAACATTCAGTACTTC.

J is TRBJ2-1 and V is TRBV6-5; no clear D. Deletions cut 3 bases from V and 4 bases from J, with 7 bases between. This CDR3 has 13 amino acids. Germline assignment: CDR1 MNHEY and CDR2 SVGAGI. Here the CDR3 DNA reads TGTGCCAGCAGTTATCGGAATTACAATGAGCAGTTCTTC. This gives the protein CASSYRNYNEQFF.

The chain couples TRBV19 to TRBJ1-3; no clear D gene. V was shortened by 1 base and J by 2 bases, with 9 bases between the two germline ends. Germline V gene data show CDR1 as LNHDA and CDR2 as SQIVND (reference sequence). CDR3 length equals 15 residues. In nucleotides, the CDR3 is TGTGCCAGTAGTATAGGTCGGCTGGCTGGAAACACCATATATTTT. Translated, it gives CASSIGRLAGNTIYF. Supplemented by reference TRBV19 and TRBJ1-3, the full variable domain reads DGGITQSPKYLFRKEGQNVTLSCEQNLNHDAMYWYRQDPGQGLRLIYYSQIVNDFQKGDIAEGYSVSREKKESFPLTVTSAQKNPTAFYLCASSIGRLAGNTIYFGEGSWLTVV.

V gene TRBV6-1 combines with J gene TRBJ1-4; D call uncertain. Germline CDR1 is MNHNS and CDR2 is SASEGT. The CDR3 has 12 amino acids. The ends were cut back, 2 bases at V and 8 bases at J, with 6 bases in the middle. The CDR3 sequence is CASSERREKLFF. The CDR3 DNA is TGTGCCAGCAGTGAACGGAGGGAAAAACTGTTTTTT.

The V gene is TRBV7-9, the J gene TRBJ2-7; D is uncertain. The V gene lost 2 bases and the J gene lost 5 bases, with 10 bases spanning the gap. Germline CDR1 reads SEHNR; CDR2 reads FQNEAQ (reference sequence). The CDR3 has 13 residues. The CDR3 protein is CASSLRAYDEQYF. CDR3 nucleotide sequence: TGTGCCAGCAGCTTACGAGCGTACGACGAGCAGTACTTC.

The chain recombines TRBV28 with TRBJ1-3; 10 nucleotides align to TRBD1. This CDR3 has 19 residues. J gave up 1 base and V 5 bases, and 14 bases lay outside the gene matches. CDR1 is MDHEN, CDR2 SYDVKM, per germline. The CDR3 region is CASSVNPGTGVLSGNTIYF. In nucleotides, the CDR3 is TGTGCCAGCAGTGTAAACCCCGGGACAGGGGTCCTTTCTGGAAACACCATATATTTT.

The chain carries TRBV19 and TRBJ1-6, with 8 bases lining up with TRBD1. V gave up 9 bases and J gave up 8 bases; unmatched junction bases: 6. Germline V gene lookup returns CDR1 LNHDA and CDR2 SQIVND (reference sequence). CDR3 length equals 13 residues. CDR3 sequence (DNA): TGTGCCAGCACGGACAGGGTAGATTCACCCCTCCACTTT. Translated: CASTDRVDSPLHF.